This T cell receptor (beta chain) was retrieved from a study of blood T cell repertoires in COVID-19. Study summary: The United States, Italy and Spain supplied acute and convalescent COVID-19 samples.

The CDR3 length is 14 residues. Germline CDR1 GTSNPN, CDR2 SVGIG (reference sequence). V shed 4 bases, J shed 2 bases, and the junction held 8 bases outside the gene matches. Here immunoSEQ multiplex PCR was the method, and the copy in TCRdb shows in-frame clones only, minus some. The top ten clones hold about 1.2% of a sample with about 380,000 clones, roughly 90% of them seen once. Material for sequencing was peripheral blood. This receptor was obtained from a man between 40 and 49 years old with acute or convalescent COVID-19. V and J are TRBV30 and TRBJ2-7; 7 bases fit TRBD1. The CDR3 region is CAWTRWGQPYEQYF. The DNA for the CDR3 is TGTGCCTGGACCCGTTGGGGACAGCCCTACGAGCAGTACTTC.